A single sample gave rise to the 13 T cell receptor beta chains below, sequenced in a study of blood T cell repertoires in COVID-19 (dated by TCRdb to the early 2020s). The protocol used for the library was the immunoSEQ multiplex PCR assay. In its TCRdb copy, this immuneACCESS table keeps in-frame sequences only and misses some clones. Where compared with another copy, unresolved V genes explain less than half of these, and the others have no known cause. Within this sample are under 300,000 clones, with 70% to 90% of them counted one time only. Approximately 10% of the sample is in the top ten clones. Sequencing was carried out using peripheral blood. Source of these receptors: a woman in her 70s with acute or convalescent COVID-19.

The chain uses TRBV2 and TRBJ1-6, with D unclear. The V end was cut by 4 bases, the J end by 5 bases, with 12 bases between. The CDR3 runs 15 residues. Per the germline V gene, CDR1 is SNHLY and CDR2 is FYNNEI. CDR3 nucleotide sequence: TGTGCCAGCAGTGGGGCTGACCGAGATAATTCACCCCTCCACTTT. Protein product: CASSGADRDNSPLHF.

The chain carries TRBV2 and TRBJ1-1; tentatively, D is TRBD1 (6 bases). Germline-derived CDR1 and CDR2 are SNHLY and FYNNEI. V lost 7 bases and J 1 base, leaving 13 bases between the germline ends. The CDR3 contains 14 residues. CDR3 nucleotides: TGTGCCAGCATCCGTCAGGGGCGGAACACTGAAGCTTTCTTT. Translating gives CASIRQGRNTEAFF. The full variable domain, with the rest looked up from reference TRBV2 and TRBJ1-1, is EPEVTQTPSHQVTQMGQEVILRCVPISNHLYFYWYRQILGQKVEFLVSFYNNEISEKSEIFDDQFSVERPDGSNFTLKIRSTKLEDSAMYFCASIRQGRNTEAFFGQGTRLTVV.

The chain joins TRBV5-4 to TRBJ1-2; no definite D call. The CDR3 is 13 residues long. In germline, CDR1 is SGHNT, CDR2 YYREEE (reference sequence). Trimming removed 0 bases from V and 4 bases from J, with 7 bases in between. In nucleotides, the CDR3 is TGTGCCAGCAGCTTGGACGGTTCCTATGGCTACACCTTC. This gives the protein CASSLDGSYGYTF.

The rearrangement joins TRBV5-1 to TRBJ2-3; 11 nucleotides match TRBD2. The germline V gene has CDR1 SGHRS and CDR2 YFSETQ. V lost 4 bases to trimming and J lost 5 bases; unmatched junction nucleotides: 9. This CDR3 comprises 16 residues. The DNA of the CDR3 is TGCGCCAGCAGCGCACCGGGACTAGCGGAGAAAGATACGCAGTATTTT. Translated: CASSAPGLAEKDTQYF.

The J gene is TRBJ2-7, the V gene TRBV18; 13 bases map to TRBD2. The CDR3 sequence is 14 residues long. Germline loops: CDR1 KGHSH, CDR2 LQKENI. J lost 4 bases, V lost 5 bases, and 2 bases had no gene match. CDR3 loop: CASSSGLAGYEQYF. The CDR3, as DNA: TGTGCCAGCTCATCGGGACTAGCGGGGTACGAGCAGTACTTC.

J is TRBJ1-2 and V is TRBV2, with 10 bases aligning to TRBD1. Trimming cost V 8 bases and J 8 bases; bases outside gene matches: 8. The CDR3 runs 13 residues. Germline CDR1 reads SNHLY; CDR2 reads FYNNEI. The CDR3 DNA reads TGTGCCAGCCGGGGGGGACAGGGGATAGGCTACACCTTC. Its protein product is CASRGGQGIGYTF.

The chain is built from TRBV6-5 and TRBJ1-2; 8 bases line up with TRBD1. Trimming cost V 4 bases and J 7 bases; bases outside gene matches: 11. The germline V gene encodes CDR1 MNHEY and CDR2 SVGAGI. The CDR3 contains 15 residues. Here the CDR3 reads CASSLHNRGSVGYTF. CDR3 nucleotides: TGTGCCAGCAGTTTACATAACAGGGGGTCTGTTGGCTACACCTTC.

The J gene is TRBJ2-7, the V gene TRBV2; the match to TRBD1 covers 7 bases. The J segment lost 7 bases and the V segment lost 7 bases, leaving 16 bases of the junction unmatched. In germline, CDR1 is SNHLY, CDR2 FYNNEI. This CDR3 has 15 amino acids. The CDR3 here is CASKKEGAPSGEQYF. In nucleotides, the CDR3 is TGTGCCAGCAAAAAAGAGGGGGCCCCGTCGGGGGAGCAGTACTTC.

This chain connects TRBV7-2 to TRBJ2-1; TRBD2 agrees at 7 bases. From germline, CDR1 is SGHTA and CDR2 FQGNSA. The V gene end was trimmed by 1 base and the J gene end by 2 bases; junction bases not matched to a gene: 5. The CDR3 has 16 residues. The CDR3 DNA is TGTGCCAGCAGCTTAGTTGGGGGGGTGACCTACAATGAGCAGTTCTTC. As protein: CASSLVGGVTYNEQFF.

V and J are TRBV7-6 and TRBJ1-3; the D is unclear. Looked up from germline, CDR1 is SGHVS and CDR2 is FNYEAQ. Trimming took off 5 bases at V and 0 bases at J, with 14 bases between the two ends. The CDR3 is 16 amino acids. This chain's CDR3 is CASSRLQISSGNTIYF. The DNA of the CDR3 is TGTGCCAGCAGCCGATTACAGATAAGCTCTGGAAACACCATATATTTT. The full variable domain, in which reference TRBV7-6 and TRBJ1-3 provide the parts outside the CDR3, is GAGVSQSPRYKVTKRGQDVALRCDPISGHVSLYWYRQALGQGPEFLTYFNYEAQQDKSGLPNDRFSAERPEGSISTLTIQRTEQRDSAMYRCASSRLQISSGNTIYFGEGSWLTVV.

The gene calls are TRBV3-1 (or the pseudogene TRBV3-2) and TRBJ2-1, with D tentatively TRBD2 (7 bases). V lost 1 base to trimming and J lost 6 bases, with 13 bases between them. Germline values: CDR1 LGHDT, CDR2 YNNKEL (reference sequence). This CDR3 spans 15 amino acids. CDR3 nucleotide sequence: TGTGCCAGCAGCCAAGGGTCAAGGGGGGGCAATGAGCAGTTCTTC. It encodes CASSQGSRGGNEQFF.

This clone occurred a few times. The V call is TRBV4-1, the J call TRBJ2-2; 8 bases are shared with TRBD2. With 4 bases clipped from V and 4 bases from J, the junction kept 8 bases outside the gene matches. Germline V gene sequence: CDR1 MGHRA, CDR2 YSYEKL. The CDR3 totals 16 residues. In DNA form, the CDR3 reads TGCGCCAGCAGCCCTGGGGTAGCGGGACTCACCGGGGAGCTGTTTTTT. Protein: CASSPGVAGLTGELFF.

About this clone: One end of the junction is discordant with germline, which a read error may explain. The genes are TRBV19 and TRBJ1-5, with D perhaps TRBD1 (5 bases). Germline CDR1 and CDR2: LNHDA and SQIVND (reference sequence). This CDR3 region has 12 residues. CDR3 sequence reads: CASRQLNQPQHF. In DNA form, the CDR3 reads TGTGCGAGTAGACAGCTTAATCAGCCCCAGCATTTT.